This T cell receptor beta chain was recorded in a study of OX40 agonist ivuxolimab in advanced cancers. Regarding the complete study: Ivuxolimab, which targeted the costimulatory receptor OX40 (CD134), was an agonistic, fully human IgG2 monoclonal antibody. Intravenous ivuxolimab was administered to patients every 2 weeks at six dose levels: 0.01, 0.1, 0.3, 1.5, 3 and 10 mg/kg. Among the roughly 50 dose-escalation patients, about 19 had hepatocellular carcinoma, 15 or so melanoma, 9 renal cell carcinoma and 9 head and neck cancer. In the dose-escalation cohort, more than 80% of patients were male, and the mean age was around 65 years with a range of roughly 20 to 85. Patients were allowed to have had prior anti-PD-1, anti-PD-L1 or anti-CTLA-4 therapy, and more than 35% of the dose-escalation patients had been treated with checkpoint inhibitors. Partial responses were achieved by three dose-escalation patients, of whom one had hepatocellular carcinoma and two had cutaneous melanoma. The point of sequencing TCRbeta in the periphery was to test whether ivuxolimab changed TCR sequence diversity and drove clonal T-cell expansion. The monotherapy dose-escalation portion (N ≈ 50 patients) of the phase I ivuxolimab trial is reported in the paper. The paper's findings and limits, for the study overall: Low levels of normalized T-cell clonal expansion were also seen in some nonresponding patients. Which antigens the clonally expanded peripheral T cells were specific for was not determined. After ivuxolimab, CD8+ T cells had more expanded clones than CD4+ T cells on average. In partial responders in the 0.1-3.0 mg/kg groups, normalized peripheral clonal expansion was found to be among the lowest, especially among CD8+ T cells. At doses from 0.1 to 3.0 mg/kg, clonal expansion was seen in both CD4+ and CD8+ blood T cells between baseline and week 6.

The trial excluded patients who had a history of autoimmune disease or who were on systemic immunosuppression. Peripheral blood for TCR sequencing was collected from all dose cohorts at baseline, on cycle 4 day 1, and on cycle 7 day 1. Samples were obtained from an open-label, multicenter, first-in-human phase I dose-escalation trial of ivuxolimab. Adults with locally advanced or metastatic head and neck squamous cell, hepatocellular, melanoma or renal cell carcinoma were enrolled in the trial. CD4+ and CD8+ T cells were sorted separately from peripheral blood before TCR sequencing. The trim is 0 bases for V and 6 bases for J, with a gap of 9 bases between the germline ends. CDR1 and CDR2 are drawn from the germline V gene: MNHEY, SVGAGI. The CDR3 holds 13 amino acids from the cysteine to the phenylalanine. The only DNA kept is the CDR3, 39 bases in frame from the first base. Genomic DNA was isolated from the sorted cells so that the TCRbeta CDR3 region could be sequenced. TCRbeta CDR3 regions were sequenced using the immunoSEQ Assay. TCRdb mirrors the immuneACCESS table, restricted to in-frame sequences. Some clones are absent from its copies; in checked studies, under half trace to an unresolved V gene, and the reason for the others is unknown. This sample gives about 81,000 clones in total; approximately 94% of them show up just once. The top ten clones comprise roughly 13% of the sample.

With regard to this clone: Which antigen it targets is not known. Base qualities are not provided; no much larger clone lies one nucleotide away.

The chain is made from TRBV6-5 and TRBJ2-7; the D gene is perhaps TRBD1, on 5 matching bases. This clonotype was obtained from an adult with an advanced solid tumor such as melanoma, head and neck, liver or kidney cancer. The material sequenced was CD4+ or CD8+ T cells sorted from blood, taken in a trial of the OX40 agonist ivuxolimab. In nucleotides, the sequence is TGTGCCAGCAGTTACTCTAAGGGGCTCGAGCAGTACTTC. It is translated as CASSYSKGLEQYF.